One and the same sample provided the 31 T cell receptor beta chains below, sequenced in a study of T cell repertoires in cytomegalovirus infection. MiXCR was run by TCRdb on the reads, yielding one entry per CDR3 protein. This table has roughly 150,000 distinct CDR3 sequences, around 22% appearing once. Material for sequencing was PBMCs. Source of these receptors: a human donor in good health (CMV status not recorded). Some clones in this sample may be carry-over from other donors' samples.

J is TRBJ1-4 and V is TRBV5-1; no reliable D call. This CDR3 has 16 amino acids. Germline values: CDR1 SGHRS, CDR2 YFSETQ. V lost 5 bases and J 0 bases, leaving 14 bases between the germline ends. As DNA, the CDR3 is TGCGCCAGCAGTTTTGGCAGCTCTGCAACTAATGAAAAACTGTTTTTT. It specifies CASSFGSSATNEKLFF.

The chain combines TRBV29-1 with TRBJ2-7, with D maybe TRBD2 (6 bases). CDR1 and CDR2 (germline): SQVTM, ANQGSEA. V was clipped by 3 bases and J by 3 bases, with 9 bases between them. The CDR3 is 12 residues long. CDR3 nucleotides: TGCAGCGTTGAGGGACTGAACTACGAGCAGTACTTC. Protein sequence: CSVEGLNYEQYF.

This clonotype was counted ten times or more. The chain employs TRBV11-2 and TRBJ2-2; D uncertain. Germline CDR1 SGHAT, CDR2 FQNNGV. Trimming took off 3 bases at V and 0 bases at J, with 2 bases between the two ends. The CDR3 loop spans 13 amino acids. CDR3 sequence: CASSFANTGELFF. The CDR3 DNA reads as TGTGCCAGCAGCTTCGCGAACACCGGGGAGCTGTTTTTT. Together with reference TRBV11-2 and TRBJ2-2, the CDR3 gives the full variable domain: EAGVAQSPRYKIIEKRQSVAFWCNPISGHATLYWYQQILGQGPKLLIQFQNNGVVDDSQLPKDRFSAERLKGVDSTLKIQPAKLEDSAVYLCASSFANTGELFFGEGSRLTVL.

This clonotype was seen at least ten times. The chain joins TRBV7-2 to TRBJ2-7; 8 nucleotides align to TRBD2. The trim removed 4 bases at V and 6 bases at J, leaving 8 bases unmatched. CDR1 and CDR2 from the germline V gene are SGHTA and FQGNSA. The CDR3 is made up of 14 amino acids. The CDR3 sequence is CASSSLAGGGEQYF. The CDR3 DNA sequence: TGTGCCAGCAGCTCTCTCGCGGGAGGCGGCGAGCAGTACTTC.

In its sample, this clonotype was seen once. This chain uses TRBV14 with TRBJ2-7, with 12 positions matching TRBD2. Germline-derived CDR1 and CDR2 are SGHDN and FVKESK. The V segment lost 0 bases and the J segment 0 bases; nucleotides outside the gene matches: 6. The CDR3 is 18 residues long. CDR3 protein: CASSQEVETSGSSYEQYF. CDR3 in DNA: TGTGCCAGCAGCCAAGAAGTAGAGACTAGCGGGAGCTCCTACGAGCAGTACTTC.

The rearrangement uses TRBV12-3 or TRBV12-4 and TRBJ1-1, with D possibly matching TRBD1 (6 bases). The CDR3 sequence is 14 residues long. V shed 3 bases and J shed 1 base, with 9 bases lying between them. The CDR3 here is CASSFRGRNTEAFF. Here the CDR3 DNA reads TGTGCCAGCAGTTTCAGGGGACGGAACACTGAAGCTTTCTTT.

V gene TRBV19 combines with J gene TRBJ2-7, with TRBD2 identical over 8 bases. In germline, CDR1 is LNHDA, CDR2 SQIVND (reference sequence). The CDR3 runs 13 residues. Trimming cost V 4 bases and J 2 bases; bases outside gene matches: 1. The CDR3 reads CASSTGGAYEQYF. The CDR3 DNA follows: TGTGCCAGTAGTACCGGGGGGGCCTACGAGCAGTACTTC.

This clonotype was picked up a small number of times. The chain links TRBV7-6 to TRBJ2-3, with 7 bases lining up with TRBD2. Trimming removed 1 base from V and 3 bases from J; junction bases left unmatched: 4. This CDR3 has 15 amino acids. CDR1 and CDR2 from the germline V gene are SGHVS and FNYEAQ. CDR3: CASSLVGGMTDTQYF. The CDR3 DNA is TGTGCCAGCAGCTTAGTGGGGGGGATGACAGATACGCAGTATTTT.

The genes are TRBV7-2 and TRBJ2-1; D is undetermined. Germline CDR1 reads SGHTA; CDR2 reads FQGNSA. This CDR3 comprises 12 residues. The V end was cut by 1 base, the J end by 13 bases, with 11 bases between. CDR3 sequence reads: CASSLEIGPQFF. The CDR3 nucleotides are TGTGCCAGCAGCTTAGAGATTGGGCCCCAGTTCTTC.

This clonotype was detected many times. V is TRBV7-2 and J is TRBJ1-4; D is perhaps TRBD1 (5 bases). V was shortened by 1 base and J by 8 bases, with 11 bases between the two germline ends. This CDR3 comprises 14 residues. Germline V lookup: CDR1 SGHTA, CDR2 FQGNSA. CDR3 nucleotide sequence: TGTGCCAGCAGCTTAGGGACAAGGGGCGAAAAACTGTTTTTT. This translates into CASSLGTRGEKLFF.

This chain connects TRBV28 to TRBJ2-7; possible D gene TRBD1, 5 bases. The ends were cut back, 5 bases at V and 3 bases at J, with 14 bases in the middle. Germline assignment: CDR1 MDHEN and CDR2 SYDVKM. The CDR3 runs 14 residues. The CDR3 DNA is TGTGCCAGCAGTATGATTGGACAATACTACGAGCAGTACTTC. It is translated as CASSMIGQYYEQYF.

This clonotype was detected many times. The rearrangement links TRBV6-1 to TRBJ2-4; D perhaps matches TRBD1 (5 bases). The CDR3 is 15 residues long. CDR1 MNHNS and CDR2 SASEGT come from the germline V gene. V lost 2 bases and J lost 2, with 10 bases in between. CDR3: CASSEIQGSKNIQYF. The DNA for the CDR3 is TGTGCCAGCAGTGAAATTCAGGGATCCAAAAACATTCAGTACTTC.

The chain carries TRBV2 and TRBJ1-5; D is ambiguous. The CDR3 spans 12 residues. Germline lookup yields CDR1 SNHLY and CDR2 FYNNEI. Trimming pared 3 bases from V and 7 bases from J, leaving 7 bases between. The DNA for the CDR3 is TGTGCCAGCAGTGACCGGGCCCAGCCCCAGCATTTT. Residues: CASSDRAQPQHF.

Worth noting for this clonotype: The germline gene is not matched at one end of the junction; a read error may be the cause. V gene TRBV5-6 combines with J gene TRBJ2-5, with 8 bases matching TRBD1. The germline gives CDR1 SGHDT, CDR2 YYEEEE. The CDR3 has 15 residues. In nucleotides, the CDR3 is TGTGCCAGCAGCGAGGACAGGGTTCGCCAAGATACCCAGTACTTC. Translated: CASSEDRVRQDTQYF.

This clonotype has at least ten counts. This sequence joins TRBV7-9 and TRBJ2-2, with D possibly being TRBD1 or TRBD2 (5 bases each). V was cut by 5 bases and J by 2 bases, with 15 bases left in between. Germline CDR1 SEHNR, CDR2 FQNEAQ (reference sequence). CDR3 size: 16 residues. CDR3 region: CASSPQGRVNTGELFF. The CDR3 nucleotides read TGTGCCAGCAGCCCCCAGGGACGGGTAAACACCGGGGAGCTGTTTTTT.

V is TRBV3-1 and J is TRBJ2-7, with a tentative D call TRBD1 (5 bases). CDR1 is LGHDT, CDR2 YNNKEL, per germline (reference sequence). The CDR3 consists of 15 residues. V was pared by 3 bases and J by 1 base, with 13 bases between. The CDR3 DNA reads as TGTGCCAGCAGCCACGACAGTGCTCTATCCTACGAGCAGTACTTC. This codes for CASSHDSALSYEQYF.

V is TRBV7-2 and J is TRBJ1-2, with D perhaps TRBD1 (5 bases). The germline gives CDR1 SGHTA, CDR2 FQGNSA. V shed 2 bases and J shed 7 bases, with 11 bases lying between them. The CDR3 is made up of 13 amino acids. DNA of the CDR3: TGTGCCAGCAGCTTAATGGGGGGGGGTGGCTACACCTTC. It yields the protein CASSLMGGGGYTF.

This chain uses TRBV11-3 with TRBJ1-1; no definite D call. V lost 6 bases and J 2 bases, leaving 10 bases between the germline ends. The CDR3 runs to 13 residues. Germline V gene data show CDR1 as SGHNT and CDR2 as YENEEA. Written as DNA, the CDR3 is TGTGCCAGCAGTTCTCGACCAAACACTGAAGCTTTCTTT. Protein sequence: CASSSRPNTEAFF.

In its sample, this clonotype was seen many times. The chain links TRBV7-8 to TRBJ1-1; D not resolved. The V gene's germline CDR1 is SGHVS and CDR2 FQNEAQ. This CDR3 contains 15 residues. The V end was cut by 5 bases, the J end by 0 bases, with 13 bases between. Written as DNA, the CDR3 is TGTGCCAGCAGCCCCGGCCGGGGAATGAACACTGAAGCTTTCTTT. Translating it yields CASSPGRGMNTEAFF.

Ten or more counts support this clonotype. The chain carries TRBV4-1 and TRBJ1-1; D is uncertain. The CDR3 is made up of 11 amino acids. Trimming removed 5 bases from V and 4 bases from J, with 5 bases in between. Germline values: CDR1 MGHRA, CDR2 YSYEKL. CDR3 in DNA: TGCGCCAGCAGCTGGGGCACTGAAGCTTTCTTT. Residues: CASSWGTEAFF.

This chain connects TRBV27 to TRBJ2-7; possible D gene TRBD2, 6 bases. CDR3 size: 14 residues. CDR1 and CDR2 (germline): MNHEY, SMNVEV (reference sequence). V lost 3 bases to trimming and J lost 4 bases, with 13 bases between them. The CDR3 DNA is TGTGCCAGCAGTTTCACGGGGGACCGTTACGAGCAGTACTTC. Its protein product is CASSFTGDRYEQYF.

DNA of the CDR3: TGTGCCAGCAGCTTAGCGATAGGGGCTAGGGAGCAGTACTTC. It is translated as CASSLAIGAREQYF. The chain links TRBV7-2 to TRBJ2-7, with D perhaps TRBD1 (5 bases). Between the trimmed V and J ends, which lost 0 bases and 7 bases, there was a span of 13 bases. Germline V CDR1 and CDR2: SGHTA, FQGNSA. The CDR3 runs 14 residues.

This clonotype was seen at least ten times. The genes are TRBV7-8 and TRBJ2-1; tentative D call: TRBD2 (6 bases). V shed 1 base and J shed 3 bases, with 7 bases lying between them. The CDR3 has 14 amino acids. CDR1 and CDR2 from the germline V gene are SGHVS and FQNEAQ. DNA for the CDR3: TGTGCCAGCAGCTTAGACGGGGGCTACAATGAGCAGTTCTTC. Its translation: CASSLDGGYNEQFF. Supplemented by reference TRBV7-8 and TRBJ2-1, the full variable domain reads GAGVSQSPRYKVAKRGQDVALRCDPISGHVSLFWYQQALGQGPEFLTYFQNEAQLDKSGLPSDRFFAERPEGSVSTLKIQRTQQEDSAVYLCASSLDGGYNEQFFGPGTRLTVL.

This chain joins TRBV6-2 or TRBV6-3 and TRBJ2-5, with 7 bases identical to TRBD2. With 7 bases clipped from V and 5 bases from J, the junction kept 10 bases outside the gene matches. The CDR3 has 14 amino acids. The germline V gene has CDR1 MNHEY and CDR2 SVGEGT. The CDR3 sequence is CASTGTGGGETQYF. In nucleotides, the CDR3 is TGTGCCAGCACCGGAACGGGAGGTGGGGAGACCCAGTACTTC.

This sequence joins TRBV5-6 and TRBJ2-7, with D possibly TRBD1 on 6 matching bases. The CDR3 extends over 14 amino acids. The germline gives CDR1 SGHDT, CDR2 YYEEEE. V was trimmed by 1 base and J by 5 bases, leaving 13 bases between them. This CDR3 is CASSLNAGANEQYF. As DNA, the CDR3 is TGTGCCAGCAGCTTGAATGCAGGGGCAAACGAGCAGTACTTC.

This clonotype came up a few times. The V call is TRBV28, the J call TRBJ2-7; 9 bases fit TRBD1. CDR3 size: 12 residues. Germline loops: CDR1 MDHEN, CDR2 SYDVKM. V was clipped by 10 bases and J by 7 bases; unmatched bases: 8. CDR3: CATGQGLEEQYF. In DNA form, the CDR3 reads TGTGCCACCGGACAGGGGCTCGAAGAGCAGTACTTC.

The V gene is TRBV20-1, the J gene TRBJ2-7; D remains unclear. Germline values: CDR1 DFQATT, CDR2 SNEGSKA (reference sequence). The CDR3 consists of 11 residues. Written as DNA, the CDR3 is TGCAGCGCCGCCCAACTCTACGAGCAGTACTTC. It encodes CSAAQLYEQYF.

This clonotype occurred a few times. This chain joins TRBV28 and TRBJ1-1; D is unresolved. The CDR3 totals 11 residues. Trimming shortened V by 7 bases and J by 8 bases, and 11 bases separated the two germline ends. The V gene's germline CDR1 is MDHEN and CDR2 SYDVKM. The CDR3 is CASTIPEEAFF. CDR3 DNA: TGTGCCAGCACTATACCAGAGGAAGCTTTCTTT.

This clonotype was counted a few times. The V and J genes are TRBV29-1 and TRBJ2-1; 8 bases map to TRBD1. The junction had 7 bases not matched to a gene; V was cut back by 7 bases and J by 2 bases. CDR3 length: 14 amino acids. In germline, CDR1 is SQVTM, CDR2 ANQGSEA. CDR3 loop: CSAYAGGAYNEQFF. The CDR3 bases are TGCAGCGCCTACGCAGGGGGCGCCTACAATGAGCAGTTCTTC.

This clonotype was seen more than once but under ten times. In DNA, the CDR3 is TGTGCCAGCAGCGAGACCGGGACACATGAAGCTTTCTTT. Translation gives CASSETGTHEAFF. The rearrangement links TRBV9 to TRBJ1-1, with D possibly being TRBD1 (6 bases). CDR1 and CDR2 from the germline V gene are SGDLS and YYNGEE. CDR3 length: 13 residues. Trimming shortened V by 3 bases and J by 7 bases, and 13 bases separated the two germline ends.

This clonotype appeared a few times. This chain connects TRBV19 to TRBJ1-2; possibly TRBD1 for D (5 bases). V was pared by 7 bases and J by 10 bases, with 16 bases between. CDR1 is LNHDA, CDR2 SQIVND, per germline (reference sequence). The CDR3 has 12 residues. The DNA for the CDR3 is TGTGCCAGTAAGGCGGCAGGGTCGTTCTACACCTTC. Residues: CASKAAGSFYTF.